These 28 T cell receptor beta chains came from one sample sequenced in a study of a mutant IDH1 vaccine in newly diagnosed glioma. The antigens for these receptors are not known. The method was immunoSEQ multiplex PCR; TCRdb's version includes in-frame clones alone and lacks a portion of them. The table shows tens of thousands of clones, with 80% to 95% occurring only once. Documented time point: week 35, safety follow-up. Every single dose of the vaccine, 300 ug of mutant IDH1 20-mer peptide, came with topical imiquimod. Sequenced material: PBMCs, taken from a glioma patient whose treatment included an IDH1 peptide vaccine. The receptors were gathered from a man aged 45-65 years with glioma.

This chain connects TRBV9 to TRBJ2-1; TRBD2 agrees at 11 bases. CDR1 and CDR2 (germline): SGDLS, YYNGEE. The CDR3 sequence is 17 residues long. V lost 0 bases to trimming and J lost 4 bases; unmatched junction nucleotides: 6. The CDR3 bases are TGTGCCAGCAGCGTAGCAACTAGCGGGAGAGGGTACAATGAGCAGTTCTTC. Translation: CASSVATSGRGYNEQFF.

This sequence joins TRBV28 and TRBJ1-1, with D unresolved. This CDR3 has 13 amino acids. Looked up from germline, CDR1 is MDHEN and CDR2 is SYDVKM. Trimming took 2 bases from V and 9 from J, leaving 13 bases between them. CDR3 coding DNA: TGTGCCAGCAGTTTAGGCCCTGGGCGAAAAGCTTTCTTT. It yields the protein CASSLGPGRKAFF.

The V call is TRBV6-6, the J call TRBJ1-1; no reliable D call. The CDR3 has 12 amino acids. The V end lost 6 bases, the J end lost 3 bases, and 8 bases lay between the germline ends. Germline lookup yields CDR1 MNHNY and CDR2 SVGAGI (reference sequence). CDR3 nucleotides: TGTGCCAGCAGGAGGGATTACACTGAAGCTTTCTTT. Translated: CASRRDYTEAFF.

The rearrangement links TRBV4-3 to TRBJ1-5; no clear D. This CDR3 comprises 15 residues. In germline, CDR1 is LGHNA, CDR2 YSLEER. Trimming removed 0 bases at V and 1 base at J, with 7 bases between. The CDR3 protein is CASSQDLDSNQPQHF. CDR3 bases: TGCGCCAGCAGCCAAGACCTCGACAGCAATCAGCCCCAGCATTTT.

The chain links TRBV6-5 to TRBJ1-4; D is unresolved. CDR3 length: 15 residues. Germline CDR1 and CDR2: MNHEY and SVGAGI. Trimming pared 5 bases from V and 0 bases from J, leaving 10 bases between. The CDR3 spells CASSPRRATNEKLFF. CDR3 coding DNA: TGTGCCAGCAGTCCCCGGCGGGCAACTAATGAAAAACTGTTTTTT.

For the CDR3, the DNA is TGTGCCAGCAGTCCATCACGGGGCGCCTACAATGAGCAGTTCTTC. Residues: CASSPSRGAYNEQFF. The chain combines TRBV6-5 with TRBJ2-1, with D perhaps TRBD1 or TRBD2 (5 bases each). This CDR3 is built from 15 residues. The germline V and J ends were trimmed by 5 bases and 2 bases, with 13 bases remaining between them. The germline V gene has CDR1 MNHEY and CDR2 SVGAGI.

This chain uses TRBV6-5 with TRBJ1-1; a weak D match, TRBD1 (5 bases). The CDR3 totals 16 residues. CDR1 is MNHEY, CDR2 SVGAGI, per germline. V was cut by 3 bases and J by 8 bases, with 22 bases left in between. This CDR3 is CASSYGGADGLGEAFF. CDR3 nucleotides: TGTGCCAGCAGTTATGGTGGGGCCGATGGACTTGGGGAAGCTTTCTTT.

V gene TRBV7-9 combines with J gene TRBJ1-1; 7 bases are shared with TRBD1. Germline CDR1 reads SEHNR; CDR2 reads FQNEAQ (reference sequence). J lost 1 base, V lost 5 bases, and 4 bases had no gene match. CDR3 length: 14 residues. The CDR3 DNA follows: TGTGCCAGCAGCCGCGGACAGGAGAACACTGAAGCTTTCTTT. Amino acid sequence: CASSRGQENTEAFF.

The CDR3 DNA reads TGTGCCAGCAGCCAAGGTGGGACAGGGGGGGAGACCCAGTACTTC. It is translated as CASSQGGTGGETQYF. V usage is TRBV4-2 and J usage is TRBJ2-5; TRBD1 matches 11 bases. Germline V gene sequence: CDR1 LGHNA, CDR2 YNFKEQ. V gave up 1 base and J gave up 5 bases; unmatched junction bases: 3. This CDR3 region has 15 residues.

The J gene is TRBJ2-3, the V gene TRBV28, with D possibly TRBD2 on 5 matching bases. V was trimmed by 3 bases and J by 5 bases, leaving 12 bases between them. Germline V gene sequence: CDR1 MDHEN, CDR2 SYDVKM. This CDR3 has 14 residues. The chain's CDR3 is CASSFRTFGDTQYF. Here the CDR3 DNA reads TGTGCCAGCAGTTTCAGGACTTTTGGAGATACGCAGTATTTT.

The chain recombines TRBV6-6 with TRBJ2-7, with D perhaps TRBD2 (5 bases). V lost 2 bases and J lost 3, with 5 bases in between. This CDR3 region has 12 residues. CDR1 and CDR2 (germline): MNHNY, SVGAGI (reference sequence). CDR3 nucleotides: TGTGCCAGCAGTTACGAGGGCTACGAGCAGTACTTC. Its protein is CASSYEGYEQYF.

The gene calls are TRBV4-3 and TRBJ1-1; tentatively, D is TRBD1 (5 bases). The germline V and J ends were trimmed by 0 bases and 5 bases, with 7 bases remaining between them. The CDR3 consists of 13 residues. The V gene's germline CDR1 is LGHNA and CDR2 YSLEER. The CDR3 sequence is CASSQDQGTEAFF. In DNA form, the CDR3 reads TGCGCCAGCAGCCAAGACCAGGGAACTGAAGCTTTCTTT.

The chain has TRBV2 and TRBJ2-7; D is ambiguous. Germline CDR1 reads SNHLY; CDR2 reads FYNNEI. The CDR3 has 14 amino acids. Trimming stripped 6 bases from V and 4 bases from J, with 16 bases between. The CDR3 DNA follows: TGTGCCAGCAGCCAAACTTTCTCCCAGTACGAGCAGTACTTC. Translating it yields CASSQTFSQYEQYF. Based on the CDR3 plus reference TRBV2 and TRBJ2-7, the full variable domain is EPEVTQTPSHQVTQMGQEVILRCVPISNHLYFYWYRQILGQKVEFLVSFYNNEISEKSEIFDDQFSVERPDGSNFTLKIRSTKLEDSAMYFCASSQTFSQYEQYFGPGTRLTVT.

The rearrangement uses TRBV7-9 and TRBJ2-5; D possibly corresponds to TRBD2 (5 bases). This CDR3 spans 14 amino acids. CDR1 and CDR2 (germline): SEHNR, FQNEAQ (reference sequence). V shed 6 bases and J shed 5 bases, with 16 bases lying between them. The DNA for the CDR3 is TGTGCCAGCAGTCCGCACGCGGAGGAGGAGACCCAGTACTTC. Amino acid sequence: CASSPHAEEETQYF.

The rearrangement uses TRBV7-8 and TRBJ2-3, with unresolved D. This CDR3 is built from 12 residues. Germline loops: CDR1 SGHVS, CDR2 FQNEAQ. Deletions cut 1 base from V and 5 bases from J, with 4 bases between. The CDR3 here is CASSLGIDTQYF. The CDR3 DNA reads as TGTGCCAGCAGCTTAGGAATAGATACGCAGTATTTT.

The V and J genes are TRBV5-8 and TRBJ2-5; D ambiguous. With 4 bases removed from V and 4 bases from J, the gap between germline ends came to 5 bases. The CDR3 covers 11 residues. CDR1 and CDR2 from the germline V gene are SGHTS and YDEGEE. CDR3 DNA sequence: TGTGCCAGCAGCCAATCAGAGACCCAGTACTTC. Translated: CASSQSETQYF.

The chain couples TRBV9 to TRBJ2-3; D might be TRBD2 (5 bases). Germline V gene sequence: CDR1 SGDLS, CDR2 YYNGEE. CDR3 length: 16 amino acids. Trimming cost V 4 bases and J 2 bases, with 17 bases left between them. The CDR3 DNA is TGTGCCAGCAGCCCCATTCCCGGAGGAATCACAGATACGCAGTATTTT. Encoded protein: CASSPIPGGITDTQYF. The variable domain in full, with the rest retrieved from reference TRBV9 and TRBJ2-3, is DSGVTQTPKHLITATGQRVTLRCSPRSGDLSVYWYQQSLDQGLQFLIQYYNGEERAKGNILERFSAQQFPDLHSELNLSSLELGDSALYFCASSPIPGGITDTQYFGPGTRLTVL.

The chain recombines TRBV7-2 with TRBJ1-2; the D is unclear. V lost 1 base to trimming and J lost 8 bases, with 8 bases between them. The CDR3 runs 12 residues. Germline lookup yields CDR1 SGHTA and CDR2 FQGNSA. The CDR3 DNA sequence: TGTGCCAGCAGCTTAGAGGTCGGGGGCTACACCTTC. Its protein product is CASSLEVGGYTF.

The sample holds a few counts of this clone. The V and J genes are TRBV4-3 and TRBJ2-2; 7 bases are shared with TRBD1. Germline CDR1 and CDR2: LGHNA and YSLEER. The CDR3 runs to 14 residues. V trimming: 2 bases; J trimming: 5 bases; junction bases outside the gene matches: 2. CDR3 region: CASSQRTGTGELFF. CDR3 coding DNA: TGCGCCAGCAGCCAACGGACAGGTACCGGGGAGCTGTTTTTT.

The CDR3 nucleotides read TGTGCCAGCAGAGATCCCGGGACAGGAGGAAACACCATATATTTT. This translates into CASRDPGTGGNTIYF. The chain recombines TRBV6-5 with TRBJ1-3; 8 nucleotides match TRBD1. The ends lost 6 bases at V and 4 bases at J; junction bases unmatched: 8. CDR1 and CDR2 (germline): MNHEY, SVGAGI. The CDR3 extends over 15 amino acids.

Written as DNA, the CDR3 is TGTGCCAGCAGCCAAGATCTGGCACCTAACTATGGCTACACCTTC. Translating gives CASSQDLAPNYGYTF. The chain uses TRBV4-2 and TRBJ1-2; the D is unclear. The CDR3 consists of 15 residues. CDR1 and CDR2 from the germline V gene are LGHNA and YNFKEQ. V was cut by 0 bases and J by 0 bases, with 8 bases left in between.

The chain links TRBV30 to TRBJ2-5; possibly TRBD1 for D (6 bases). Per the germline V gene, CDR1 is GTSNPN and CDR2 is SVGIG (reference sequence). The CDR3 consists of 13 residues. V was shortened by 2 bases and J by 1 base, with 8 bases between the two germline ends. This chain's CDR3 is CAWSRGTQETQYF. CDR3 in DNA: TGTGCCTGGAGTAGGGGGACCCAAGAGACCCAGTACTTC.

Concerning this clone: The same CDR3 also results from other DNA sequences found in this sample. This chain joins TRBV6-1 and TRBJ2-3, with TRBD2 identical over 12 bases. The germline V gene encodes CDR1 MNHNS and CDR2 SASEGT. The CDR3 runs 15 residues. Trimming cost V 2 bases and J 4 bases; bases outside gene matches: 1. The CDR3 sequence: CASSELAGGPDTQYF. As DNA, the CDR3 is TGTGCCAGCAGTGAACTAGCGGGAGGGCCAGATACGCAGTATTTT.

V gene TRBV9 combines with J gene TRBJ2-5, with D unresolved. V dropped 0 bases and J dropped 5 bases, with 8 bases sitting between them. Germline V gives CDR1 SGDLS, CDR2 YYNGEE. The CDR3 runs to 13 residues. The CDR3 loop is CASSVGVRETQYF. The CDR3 coding sequence is TGTGCCAGCAGCGTAGGGGTTCGGGAGACCCAGTACTTC.

This clone has a single count. This rearrangement joins TRBV6-5 to TRBJ1-3; no firm D call. The CDR3 length is 13 residues. Germline V lookup: CDR1 MNHEY, CDR2 SVGAGI. The V end lost 2 bases, the J end lost 7 bases, and 9 bases lay between the germline ends. DNA for the CDR3: TGTGCCAGCAGTTACGAAGTGGGGAACACCATATATTTT. Protein sequence: CASSYEVGNTIYF.

The chain couples TRBV29-1 to TRBJ2-7, with D tentatively TRBD2 (5 bases). V gave up 2 bases and J gave up 6 bases, with 11 bases separating them. The CDR3 has 12 residues. Germline V gene lookup returns CDR1 SQVTM and CDR2 ANQGSEA. The CDR3 reads CSVERGSGEQYF. In DNA, the CDR3 is TGCAGCGTTGAACGGGGATCGGGCGAGCAGTACTTC.

V usage is TRBV7-2 and J usage is TRBJ2-5, with D tentatively TRBD1 (7 bases). V dropped 5 bases and J dropped 4 bases, with 14 bases sitting between them. The CDR3 extends over 14 amino acids. CDR1 SGHTA and CDR2 FQGNSA come from the germline V gene. Here the CDR3 reads CASSENRGGETQYF. The CDR3 DNA follows: TGTGCCAGCAGCGAAAACAGGGGAGGAGAGACCCAGTACTTC.

The CDR3 nucleotides read TGCAGTGCTAGGCCAGGGACGACCCAGTACTTC. It yields the protein CSARPGTTQYF. V and J are TRBV20-1 and TRBJ2-5; D is perhaps TRBD1 or TRBD2 (5 bases each). The CDR3 runs to 11 residues. V was cut by 3 bases and J by 7 bases, with 9 bases left in between. Germline values: CDR1 DFQATT, CDR2 SNEGSKA (reference sequence).